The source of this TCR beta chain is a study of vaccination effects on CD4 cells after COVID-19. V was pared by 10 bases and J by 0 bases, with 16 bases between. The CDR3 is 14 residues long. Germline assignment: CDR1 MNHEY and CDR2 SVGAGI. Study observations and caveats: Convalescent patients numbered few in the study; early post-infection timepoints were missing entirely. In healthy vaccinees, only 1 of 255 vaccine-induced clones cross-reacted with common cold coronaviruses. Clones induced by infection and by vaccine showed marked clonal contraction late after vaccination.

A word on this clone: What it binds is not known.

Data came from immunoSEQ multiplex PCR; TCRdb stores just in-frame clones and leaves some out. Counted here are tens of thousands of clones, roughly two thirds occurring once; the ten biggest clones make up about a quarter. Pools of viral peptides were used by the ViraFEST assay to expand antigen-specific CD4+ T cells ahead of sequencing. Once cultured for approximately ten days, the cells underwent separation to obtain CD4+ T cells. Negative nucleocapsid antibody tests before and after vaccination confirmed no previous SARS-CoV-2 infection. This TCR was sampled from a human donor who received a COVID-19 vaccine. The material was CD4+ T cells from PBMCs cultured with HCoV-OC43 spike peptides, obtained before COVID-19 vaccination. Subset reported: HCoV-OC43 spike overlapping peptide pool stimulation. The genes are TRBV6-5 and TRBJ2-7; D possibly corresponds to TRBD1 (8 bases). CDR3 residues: CATAGDRPSYEQYF. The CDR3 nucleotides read TGTGCCACCGCGGGGGACAGGCCCTCCTACGAGCAGTACTTC.